Given below is one T cell receptor beta chain in context. This sample was taken from a study of T-cell reconstitution after alpha-beta-depleted transplantation in children. The TCRbeta library incorporated unique molecular identifiers. TCRdb called the PCR reads again in MiXCR, with one record for every CDR3 protein. The table has approximately 510,000 distinct CDR3 sequences, about a sixth seen once. V was pared by 10 bases and J by 0 bases, with 14 bases between. CDR3 length: 14 amino acids. The rearrangement uses TRBV12-3 or TRBV12-4 and TRBJ2-3; perhaps D is TRBD1 or TRBD2 (5 bases each). The specimen comprised PBMCs from the stem cell graft donor, sampled from the stem cell graft. The clonotype comes from a human donor who donated a stem cell graft to a child with acute lymphoblastic leukemia. The CDR3 sequence is CATQWGKSTDTQYF. The CDR3 DNA sequence: TGTGCCACACAGTGGGGGAAGAGCACAGATACGCAGTATTTT.